This entry lists 15 T cell receptor beta chains sequenced from one sample in a study of post-analysis software for immune sequencing data (dated by TCRdb to about 2015). The paper's findings and limits, for the study overall: Roughly 5 TRBV segments, including TRBV5-6, TRBV5-1 and TRBV20-1, were significantly more frequent in patients than controls.

No antigens are known for them. The library was produced with PCR. Sequencing relied on an Illumina HiSeq 2500. To reduce PCR and sequencing biases, unique molecular identifiers were built into the TCR beta cDNA libraries. TCRdb reprocessing: public reads trimmed at Q25 with fastp, clones called with MiXCR, in-frame beta chains kept. Merged by CDR3 protein, the rows form single entries marked with the most common genes and DNA. For this sample there are roughly 540,000 distinct CDR3 sequences; 30% to 40% appear just once. Together, the top ten hold less than 6% of the sample. The sequenced material came from blood. The receptor set was obtained from a girl aged 2 to 17 with multiple sclerosis.

This clonotype came up a few times. The J gene is TRBJ2-7, the V gene TRBV11-2; tentatively, D is TRBD2 (5 bases). The germline gives CDR1 SGHAT, CDR2 FQNNGV. The CDR3 runs to 14 residues. The V end lost 6 bases, the J end lost 2 bases, and 14 bases lay between the germline ends. The DNA of the CDR3 is TGTGCCAGCAGATTATCGGACGGGGCCTACGAGCAGTACTTC. Translated, it gives CASRLSDGAYEQYF. The whole variable domain, remainder taken from reference TRBV11-2 and TRBJ2-7, is EAGVAQSPRYKIIEKRQSVAFWCNPISGHATLYWYQQILGQGPKLLIQFQNNGVVDDSQLPKDRFSAERLKGVDSTLKIQPAKLEDSAVYLCASRLSDGAYEQYFGPGTRLTVT.

The J gene is TRBJ2-1, the V gene TRBV29-1, with D possibly TRBD2 on 6 matching bases. The germline CDR1 and CDR2 sequences are SQVTM and ANQGSEA. The V end lost 2 bases, the J end lost 5 bases, and 13 bases lay between the germline ends. This CDR3 spans 14 amino acids. This CDR3 is CSVELGGAHNEQFF. In DNA form, the CDR3 reads TGCAGCGTTGAATTGGGGGGAGCCCACAATGAGCAGTTCTTC.

This chain links TRBV5-1 with TRBJ2-5, with 9 bases matching TRBD2. Looked up from germline, CDR1 is SGHRS and CDR2 is YFSETQ. With V trimmed by 4 bases and J by 5 bases, 9 bases remained unmatched. There are 15 residues in the CDR3. CDR3 bases: TGCGCCAGCAGCAGGTCTAGCGGGGTTGGTGAGACCCAGTACTTC. Translation gives CASSRSSGVGETQYF.

This clonotype was counted a few times. The V call is TRBV6-5, the J call TRBJ1-1; D not certain. Germline loops: CDR1 MNHEY, CDR2 SVGAGI. V was clipped by 5 bases and J by 0 bases, with 7 bases between them. There are 13 residues in the CDR3. CDR3 loop: CASSPNLNTEAFF. The CDR3 DNA reads as TGTGCCAGCAGTCCTAATCTGAACACTGAAGCTTTCTTT.

This clonotype was counted between two and nine times. The rearrangement links TRBV20-1 to TRBJ2-1; tentatively, D is TRBD2 (6 bases). Germline CDR1 DFQATT, CDR2 SNEGSKA (reference sequence). V shed 3 bases and J shed 4 bases, with 16 bases lying between them. The CDR3 is made up of 15 amino acids. CDR3 coding DNA: TGCAGTGCTAGTTCAAGTCGTAGCGGTTACAATGAGCAGTTCTTC. Its translation: CSASSSRSGYNEQFF.

This clonotype was seen a few times. This chain connects TRBV5-1 to TRBJ2-1; D uncertain. The length of the CDR3 is 19 residues. Trimming pared 0 bases from V and 0 bases from J, leaving 19 bases between. Germline CDR1 and CDR2: SGHRS and YFSETQ. In DNA form, the CDR3 reads TGCGCCAGCAGCTTGGCCCTAACGCTCAGACTCGACTCCTACAATGAGCAGTTCTTC. This encodes CASSLALTLRLDSYNEQFF.

This chain connects TRBV7-3 to TRBJ2-1; D remains unclear. Germline V gene lookup returns CDR1 SGHTA and CDR2 FQGTGA. V gave up 2 bases and J gave up 0 bases, with 5 bases separating them. This CDR3 contains 14 residues. In DNA form, the CDR3 reads TGTGCCAGCAGCTTACAGGACTCCTACAATGAGCAGTTCTTC. Its translation: CASSLQDSYNEQFF.

The chain joins TRBV4-1 to TRBJ2-5, with 8 nucleotides matching TRBD2. The assigned J gene may be wrong: the sequence end matches TRBJ2-7 better. CDR3 length: 16 residues. Germline lookup yields CDR1 MGHRA and CDR2 YSYEKL. The CDR3 coding sequence is TGCGCCAGCAGCCATGTCGGACGGGGGGGTTCCAACGAGCAGTACTTC. Protein: CASSHVGRGGSNEQYF.

The chain couples TRBV7-2 to TRBJ2-3; D call uncertain. The CDR3 spans 15 residues. Germline loops: CDR1 SGHTA, CDR2 FQGNSA. Trimming stripped 10 bases from V and 2 bases from J, with 19 bases between. CDR3 sequence reads: CATPLGAVYTDTQYF. Here the CDR3 DNA reads TGTGCCACCCCCCTCGGCGCGGTATACACAGATACGCAGTATTTT.

This chain links TRBV5-1 with TRBJ2-1; possible D gene TRBD2, 7 bases. This CDR3 has 16 residues. The germline V gene has CDR1 SGHRS and CDR2 YFSETQ. V was shortened by 3 bases and J by 4 bases, with 17 bases between the two germline ends. CDR3 in DNA: TGCGCCAGCAGCTCCCCCGGCGGGGGCCATTACAATGAGCAGTTCTTC. It encodes CASSSPGGGHYNEQFF.

A few counts support this clonotype. The rearrangement joins TRBV4-1 to TRBJ2-6; 9 nucleotides match TRBD1. CDR3 size: 19 residues. Germline trimming cut 0 bases from V and 3 bases from J; bases unmatched to any gene: 9. Germline-derived CDR1 and CDR2 are MGHRA and YSYEKL. The CDR3 sequence is CASSQDRGQGWVGANVLTF. The CDR3, as DNA: TGCGCCAGCAGCCAAGATCGGGGACAGGGCTGGGTTGGGGCCAACGTCCTGACTTTC.

V usage is TRBV20-1 and J usage is TRBJ2-3; tentatively, D is TRBD1 (6 bases). Germline loops: CDR1 DFQATT, CDR2 SNEGSKA (reference sequence). The length of the CDR3 is 14 residues. Trimming took off 2 bases at V and 4 bases at J, with 13 bases between the two ends. CDR3: CSARRQAAADTQYF. In nucleotides, the CDR3 is TGCAGTGCTAGACGACAGGCGGCGGCAGATACGCAGTATTTT.

This clonotype was picked up a small number of times. V and J are TRBV24-1 and TRBJ2-3; the D gene is possibly TRBD1 (6 bases). The CDR3 runs 17 residues. The germline V and J ends were trimmed by 4 bases and 0 bases, with 16 bases remaining between them. Germline V gene sequence: CDR1 KGHDR, CDR2 SFDVKD. CDR3 sequence reads: CATSDPWTVTSTDTQYF. The DNA of the CDR3 is TGTGCCACCAGTGACCCGTGGACAGTTACTAGCACAGATACGCAGTATTTT.

The chain uses TRBV15 and TRBJ2-5; tentative D call: TRBD1 (7 bases). The CDR3 is 16 residues long. From germline, CDR1 is LNHNV and CDR2 YYDKDF (reference sequence). V gave up 1 base and J gave up 5 bases, with 17 bases separating them. For the CDR3, the DNA is TGTGCCACCAGCAGAGGGTCTCAGGGGGGAAAGGAGACCCAGTACTTC. It encodes CATSRGSQGGKETQYF.

The CDR3 nucleotides are TGCGCCAGCAGCCCTCGACTTATAAGTCCCAGGGAGACCCAGTACTTC. This sequence encodes CASSPRLISPRETQYF. The chain links TRBV4-1 to TRBJ2-5; D is ambiguous. CDR1 is MGHRA and CDR2 is YSYEKL in the germline V gene. With 4 bases removed from V and 5 bases from J, the gap between germline ends came to 20 bases. The length of the CDR3 is 16 residues.